Each of the 5 T cell receptor beta chains below was sequenced from the same sample in a study of blood T cells in healthy people across ages. Alongside a J-beta primer mix, a sample-barcoded 5' primer served in a second PCR lasting roughly 7 to 11 cycles. TCRdb used MiXCR to reprocess the 5' RACE reads, holding one entry per CDR3 protein. The sample lists some 1,500,000 distinct CDR3 sequences, 40% to 45% seen once, with under 5% in the top ten. Sequencing used blood. The origin of the receptors is a woman younger than 35 in good health.

This clonotype was detected a few times. This chain links TRBV13 with TRBJ2-3; the D gene is possibly TRBD2 (5 bases). Looked up from germline, CDR1 is PRHDT and CDR2 is FYEKMQ (reference sequence). This CDR3 spans 16 amino acids. Trimming left V 0 bases short and J 3 bases short, with 13 bases between. The CDR3 nucleotides are TGTGCCAGCAGCTTAGGTGTTCTGAGGACTACAGATACGCAGTATTTT. It translates to CASSLGVLRTTDTQYF.

This clonotype was seen more than once but under ten times. The chain couples TRBV20-1 to TRBJ1-2; maybe TRBD1 (6 bases). Germline V gene sequence: CDR1 DFQATT, CDR2 SNEGSKA (reference sequence). This CDR3 spans 10 amino acids. The V and J ends lost 8 bases and 12 bases respectively, with 16 bases between them. The CDR3, as DNA: TGCAGTTTGGGGGGCAGAGTCGACACCTTC. Translation: CSLGGRVDTF.

This clonotype appeared many times. The chain recombines TRBV3-1 with TRBJ2-1; D uncertain. The CDR3 has 13 residues. Germline values: CDR1 LGHDT, CDR2 YNNKEL (reference sequence). Trimming removed 3 bases from V and 0 bases from J, with 3 bases in between. The CDR3: CASSQASYNEQFF. CDR3 in DNA: TGTGCCAGCAGCCAGGCCTCCTACAATGAGCAGTTCTTC.

The chain joins TRBV7-6 to TRBJ2-7, with 12 bases that match TRBD2. CDR3 length: 17 residues. The V gene end was trimmed by 0 bases and the J gene end by 5 bases; junction bases not matched to a gene: 8. The germline V gene has CDR1 SGHVS and CDR2 FNYEAQ. The CDR3 loop is CASSLARGLAGGNEQYF. In DNA form, the CDR3 reads TGTGCCAGCAGCTTAGCCCGGGGGCTAGCGGGAGGGAACGAGCAGTACTTC.

This chain links TRBV20-1 with TRBJ1-1; no definite D call. In germline, CDR1 is DFQATT, CDR2 SNEGSKA (reference sequence). This CDR3 region has 14 residues. Between the trimmed V and J ends, which lost 2 bases and 0 bases, there was a span of 10 bases. CDR3 protein: CSARRTDLNTEAFF. CDR3 nucleotides: TGCAGTGCTAGAAGGACCGATTTGAACACTGAAGCTTTCTTT.